The subject of this entry is one TCR beta chain. Germline CDR1 reads LGHNA; CDR2 reads YNFKEQ. J lost 4 bases, V lost 4 bases, and 15 bases had no gene match. The CDR3 is made up of 17 amino acids. This sample stems from a study of blood T cell repertoires in COVID-19. Study background: From T cells, B-cell-depleted T cells, or PBMCs came the material, which was cDNA or gDNA.

The assay was immunoSEQ multiplex PCR, and TCRdb's table has in-frame clones only and misses some. The repertoire includes about 98,000 clones, around nine tenths of them detected once, and approximately 10% sits in the top ten. This receptor was obtained from a man in his fifties with acute or convalescent COVID-19. The V and J genes are TRBV4-2 and TRBJ2-5, with 7 bases aligning to TRBD1. The source material was peripheral blood. CDR3 loop: CASSPSKTGTEAETQYF. The DNA of the CDR3 is TGTGCCAGCAGCCCTTCCAAGACAGGGACAGAGGCAGAGACCCAGTACTTC.